These 29 T cell receptor beta chains share one sample of origin, sequenced in a study of blood T cell repertoires in COVID-19. Profiled with immunoSEQ multiplex PCR; TCRdb holds only in-frame clones, not every one. The sample yields around 190,000 clones, 80% to 85% seen once. Sequencing was carried out using PBMCs or T cells enriched from blood (not recorded which). The receptors were gathered from a woman younger than 45 who had been exposed to COVID-19.

This clone was found a few times. The J gene is TRBJ1-4, the V gene TRBV11-2; a weak D match, TRBD1 (6 bases). This CDR3 is built from 15 residues. Germline CDR1 SGHAT, CDR2 FQNNGV. V dropped 0 bases and J dropped 5 bases, with 10 bases sitting between them. The CDR3 coding sequence is TGTGCCAGCAGCTTAGAGGGGGCAAAGAATGAAAAACTGTTTTTT. Translation: CASSLEGAKNEKLFF. Together with reference TRBV11-2 and TRBJ1-4, the CDR3 gives the full variable domain: EAGVAQSPRYKIIEKRQSVAFWCNPISGHATLYWYQQILGQGPKLLIQFQNNGVVDDSQLPKDRFSAERLKGVDSTLKIQPAKLEDSAVYLCASSLEGAKNEKLFFGSGTQLSVL.

Remarks on this clone: Distinct nucleotide sequences in the sample also encode this CDR3. The V gene is TRBV12-3 or TRBV12-4, the J gene TRBJ2-7, with unresolved D. CDR3 size: 12 residues. The germline V and J ends were trimmed by 2 bases and 5 bases, with 7 bases remaining between them. CDR3 sequence (DNA): TGTGCCAGCAGTTTATTTGGAGACGAGCAGTACTTC. Its translation: CASSLFGDEQYF.

The rearrangement links TRBV3-1 (or the pseudogene TRBV3-2) to TRBJ1-2; D gene ambiguous. This CDR3 has 15 residues. V lost 0 bases to trimming and J lost 8 bases, with 16 bases between them. Germline V gene data show CDR1 as LGHDT and CDR2 as YNNKEL (reference sequence). The CDR3 protein is CASSQDLVLIRGYTF. The DNA for the CDR3 is TGTGCCAGCAGCCAAGACCTGGTCCTGATTAGAGGCTACACCTTC.

The V gene is TRBV27, the J gene TRBJ2-1; D is possibly TRBD1 (6 bases). V lost 5 bases and J lost 10, with 12 bases in between. This CDR3 has 12 residues. The germline V gene has CDR1 MNHEY and CDR2 SMNVEV (reference sequence). The CDR3 loop reads CASSPGQTEQFF. The CDR3 nucleotides read TGTGCCAGCAGTCCCGGACAGACCGAGCAGTTCTTC.

The genes are TRBV12-5 and TRBJ2-7, with 12 bases that match TRBD2. Germline CDR1 reads LGHNT; CDR2 reads FRNRAP. V lost 5 bases to trimming and J lost 7 bases; unmatched junction nucleotides: 6. The CDR3 sequence is 14 residues long. Here the CDR3 reads CASGSLAGGREQYF. CDR3 DNA: TGTGCTAGTGGTAGTCTAGCGGGGGGGCGGGAGCAGTACTTC.

CDR3 loop: CASSTPGVAGNNEQFF. CDR3 bases: TGTGCCAGCAGCACCCCCGGGGTAGCGGGGAATAATGAGCAGTTCTTC. The chain recombines TRBV6-6 with TRBJ2-1; TRBD2 agrees at 8 bases. This CDR3 is 16 amino acids long. Unmatched junction bases numbered 14, after V lost 6 bases and J lost 7 bases. Germline V lookup: CDR1 MNHNY, CDR2 SVGAGI (reference sequence).

This clone showed up just a few times. V gene TRBV30 combines with J gene TRBJ1-3; a possible D gene is TRBD1 (6 bases). The V gene's germline CDR1 is GTSNPN and CDR2 SVGIG (reference sequence). CDR3 size: 14 residues. V lost 2 bases to trimming and J lost 0 bases, with 8 bases between them. This CDR3 is CAWSKGGSGNTIYF. The CDR3 coding sequence is TGTGCCTGGAGTAAAGGGGGCTCTGGAAACACCATATATTTT.

CDR3 sequence: CASTSGQLHEQFF. The CDR3 region has the DNA TGTGCCAGCACCTCAGGACAGCTCCATGAGCAGTTCTTC. The J gene is TRBJ2-1, the V gene TRBV21-1; the D call of TRBD1 is as the table states it, not checked on the DNA. TRBV21-1 is designated a pseudogene. The CDR3 has 13 amino acids.

The gene calls are TRBV5-5 and TRBJ2-2; TRBD1 aligns across 7 bases. The junction had 9 bases not matched to a gene; V was cut back by 0 bases and J by 1 base. The germline CDR1 and CDR2 sequences are SGHKS and YYEKEE (reference sequence). This CDR3 is 18 amino acids long. CDR3 in DNA: TGTGCCAGCAGCTTGGGTCCCACAGGGGCTTGGAACACCGGGGAGCTGTTTTTT. It yields the protein CASSLGPTGAWNTGELFF.

The V gene is TRBV9, the J gene TRBJ2-5; the D is unclear. Trimming left V 1 base short and J 4 bases short, with 11 bases between. CDR1 and CDR2 (germline): SGDLS, YYNGEE. The CDR3 runs 14 residues. CDR3 protein: CASSVLVNPETQYF. Written as DNA, the CDR3 is TGTGCCAGCAGCGTACTAGTCAATCCAGAGACCCAGTACTTC.

This chain uses TRBV27 with TRBJ2-3; D ambiguous. The CDR3 covers 13 residues. Per the germline V gene, CDR1 is MNHEY and CDR2 is SMNVEV (reference sequence). Trimming took 6 bases from V and 0 from J, leaving 7 bases between them. As DNA, the CDR3 is TGTGCCAGCAGAAAAACTAGCACAGATACGCAGTATTTT. Encoded protein: CASRKTSTDTQYF.

This clone was counted a single time. The chain combines TRBV27 with TRBJ1-5; the match to TRBD1 covers 7 bases. Trimming at V came to 5 bases and at J to 3 bases, leaving 7 bases not matched to a gene. The germline V gene encodes CDR1 MNHEY and CDR2 SMNVEV (reference sequence). This CDR3 is 15 amino acids long. The CDR3, as DNA: TGTGCCAGCAGTATCCGACAGGGAGACAATCAGCCCCAGCATTTT. Protein product: CASSIRQGDNQPQHF.

The rearrangement joins TRBV3-1 (or the pseudogene TRBV3-2) to TRBJ1-2; tentative D call: TRBD1 (6 bases). V was cut by 6 bases and J by 8 bases, with 16 bases left in between. The CDR3 is 13 residues long. Germline-derived CDR1 and CDR2 are LGHDT and YNNKEL (reference sequence). CDR3 residues: CASRRGNLEGYTF. CDR3 DNA: TGTGCCAGCAGGAGGGGGAATCTAGAAGGCTACACCTTC.

The chain employs TRBV6-5 and TRBJ1-1; D is unclear. The CDR3 covers 13 residues. V dropped 4 bases and J dropped 3 bases, with 9 bases sitting between them. The germline V gene has CDR1 MNHEY and CDR2 SVGAGI. The CDR3 DNA is TGTGCCAGCAGTTTCACCGCGGACACTGAAGCTTTCTTT. Amino acids: CASSFTADTEAFF.

This clone appeared once. This rearrangement joins TRBV5-1 to TRBJ2-1, with D maybe TRBD1 (6 bases). Trimming shortened V by 7 bases and J by 3 bases, and 14 bases separated the two germline ends. The germline V gene encodes CDR1 SGHRS and CDR2 YFSETQ. The CDR3 is 14 residues long. The CDR3, as DNA: TGCGCCAGCGTTTTCCGGGACAACTACAATGAGCAGTTCTTC. It specifies CASVFRDNYNEQFF. The full variable domain, its missing parts supplied by reference TRBV5-1 and TRBJ2-1, is KAGVTQTPRYLIKTRGQQVTLSCSPISGHRSVSWYQQTPGQGLQFLFEYFSETQRNKGNFPGRFSGRQFSNSRSEMNVSTLELGDSALYLCASVFRDNYNEQFFGPGTRLTVL.

This sequence joins TRBV5-6 and TRBJ2-7; D is ambiguous. Trimming took off 1 base at V and 2 bases at J, with 7 bases between the two ends. This CDR3 comprises 13 residues. Germline CDR1 is SGHDT and CDR2 is YYEEEE. The CDR3 region is CASSLSAAYEQYF. CDR3 bases: TGTGCCAGCAGCTTGAGTGCAGCCTACGAGCAGTACTTC.

The chain recombines TRBV9 with TRBJ1-3; 7 positions match TRBD1. CDR1 SGDLS and CDR2 YYNGEE come from the germline V gene. J was trimmed by 4 bases and V by 3 bases; bases with no gene match: 7. The CDR3 sequence is 15 residues long. CDR3 sequence: CASSARRGQGNTIYF. CDR3 in DNA: TGTGCCAGCAGCGCACGAAGGGGGCAAGGAAACACCATATATTTT.

This chain joins TRBV2 and TRBJ1-4, with D possibly being TRBD1 (6 bases). CDR1 SNHLY and CDR2 FYNNEI come from the germline V gene. The V end was cut by 4 bases, the J end by 7 bases, with 13 bases between. The CDR3 sequence is 14 residues long. The CDR3, as DNA: TGTGCCAGCAGTGTACAGGGATTTGGTGAAAAACTGTTTTTT. Protein product: CASSVQGFGEKLFF.

This clone was recorded only once. J is TRBJ2-5 and V is TRBV12-3 or TRBV12-4; D not resolved. The V end lost 6 bases, the J end lost 5 bases, and 10 bases lay between the germline ends. This CDR3 region has 12 residues. The CDR3 nucleotides are TGTGCCAGCAGGGTCTACGGGGAGACCCAGTACTTC. This translates into CASRVYGETQYF.

V is TRBV11-2 and J is TRBJ2-7; TRBD1 might be the D (6 bases). Trimming took off 5 bases at V and 4 bases at J, with 18 bases between the two ends. Germline V gene sequence: CDR1 SGHAT, CDR2 FQNNGV. This CDR3 contains 15 residues. The CDR3 DNA reads as TGTGCCAGCAGCCTGGGGACCGGGACAAAGTACGAGCAGTACTTC. It codes for CASSLGTGTKYEQYF. Using reference TRBV11-2 and TRBJ2-7 for the parts outside the CDR3, the full variable domain is EAGVAQSPRYKIIEKRQSVAFWCNPISGHATLYWYQQILGQGPKLLIQFQNNGVVDDSQLPKDRFSAERLKGVDSTLKIQPAKLEDSAVYLCASSLGTGTKYEQYFGPGTRLTVT.

J is TRBJ2-2 and V is TRBV10-3; TRBD1 matches at 9 bases. The CDR3 is made up of 15 amino acids. J gave up 1 base and V 6 bases, and 3 bases lay outside the gene matches. Germline V CDR1 and CDR2: ENHRY, SYGVKD. The CDR3 protein is CAIRLGQGNTGELFF. CDR3 nucleotide sequence: TGTGCCATCAGGCTGGGACAGGGGAACACCGGGGAGCTGTTTTTT.

This chain connects TRBV7-9 to TRBJ1-2; the match to TRBD1 covers 8 bases. The germline gives CDR1 SEHNR, CDR2 FQNEAQ (reference sequence). CDR3 size: 13 residues. V dropped 5 bases and J dropped 8; count of bases not matched to a gene: 7. The CDR3 protein is CASSTGQGYGYTF. The CDR3 DNA reads as TGTGCCAGCAGCACTGGACAGGGTTACGGCTACACCTTC. Full variable domain (outside the CDR3, taken from reference TRBV7-9 and TRBJ1-2): DTGVSQNPRHKITKRGQNVTFRCDPISEHNRLYWYRQTLGQGPEFLTYFQNEAQLEKSRLLSDRFSAERPKGSFSTLEIQRTEQGDSAMYLCASSTGQGYGYTFGSGTRLTVV.

The chain links TRBV6-4 to TRBJ2-1, with 14 bases lining up with TRBD2. The junction had 5 bases not matched to a gene; V was cut back by 7 bases and J by 6 bases. The length of the CDR3 is 15 residues. Per germline, CDR1 MRHNA and CDR2 SNTAGT. This CDR3 reads CASKSGTSGGNEQFF. For the CDR3, the DNA is TGTGCCAGCAAGTCCGGGACTAGCGGGGGCAATGAGCAGTTCTTC.

This clone was seen more than once but under ten times. The chain couples TRBV12-3 or TRBV12-4 to TRBJ1-2, with D perhaps TRBD1 (5 bases). This CDR3 spans 11 amino acids. V lost 7 bases and J 7 bases, leaving 10 bases between the germline ends. DNA for the CDR3: TGTGCCAGCAAGAGTAGGGGTGGCTACACCTTC. It translates to CASKSRGGYTF.

This chain links TRBV19 with TRBJ2-2, with a weak D call TRBD1 (6 bases). The germline V and J ends were trimmed by 11 bases and 6 bases, with 10 bases remaining between them. This CDR3 is 11 amino acids long. Per germline, CDR1 LNHDA and CDR2 SQIVND (reference sequence). In nucleotides, the CDR3 is TGTGCCGGCAGGGGTTCCGGGGAGCTGTTTTTT. Its protein is CAGRGSGELFF.

The chain carries TRBV4-3 and TRBJ2-6; TRBD2 might be the D (6 bases). The CDR3 length is 16 residues. Germline CDR1 is LGHNA and CDR2 is YSLEER. Trimming stripped 0 bases from V and 5 bases from J, with 11 bases between. The CDR3 region has the DNA TGCGCCAGCAGCCAAGAAGGGAGCGGGTGGGCCAACGTCCTGACTTTC. It yields the protein CASSQEGSGWANVLTF.

The CDR3 reads CASTPGRLAEQETQYF. DNA of the CDR3: TGTGCCAGCACTCCAGGGAGACTAGCGGAACAAGAGACCCAGTACTTC. The rearrangement uses TRBV27 and TRBJ2-5; 9 positions match TRBD2. The length of the CDR3 is 16 residues. V shed 7 bases and J 2 bases; nucleotides not matched to a gene: 11. Germline-derived CDR1 and CDR2 are MNHEY and SMNVEV (reference sequence).

The rearrangement links TRBV11-2 to TRBJ1-6; unclear D gene. The CDR3 is 18 amino acids. CDR1 SGHAT and CDR2 FQNNGV come from the germline V gene. V lost 1 base and J lost 4, with 17 bases in between. The CDR3 region is CASSLAGSPARYNSPLHF. For the CDR3, the DNA is TGTGCCAGCAGCTTAGCGGGTTCTCCAGCAAGATATAATTCACCCCTCCACTTT.

J is TRBJ2-3 and V is TRBV11-2, with TRBD2 matching 7 bases. CDR3 length equals 16 residues. Trimming cost V 2 bases and J 2 bases; bases outside gene matches: 7. The germline V gene has CDR1 SGHAT and CDR2 FQNNGV. The CDR3 DNA reads TGTGCCAGCAGCTTAAAGCGGGGCGACCTCACAGATACGCAGTATTTT. This sequence encodes CASSLKRGDLTDTQYF.